This T cell receptor beta chain was identified in a study of T cells in Graves' hyperthyroidism and ophthalmopathy. TCR beta CDR3 sequences were amplified from RNA transcripts. An initial round of RT-PCR targeting the TCR CDR3 relied on the HTBI primer set. In TCRdb, the multiplex PCR reads were re-called with MiXCR into one record per CDR3 protein. The sample gives approximately 260,000 distinct CDR3 sequences, approximately 16% of which show up once; roughly 30% is in the top ten. The CDR3 runs 17 residues. Germline CDR1 reads LGHNA; CDR2 reads YNFKEQ. J was trimmed by 4 bases and V by 0 bases; bases with no gene match: 7.

The sequence was obtained from a woman in her forties or fifties with Graves' hyperthyroidism that later progressed to Graves' ophthalmopathy. Sequencing was carried out using blood. The V and J genes are TRBV4-2 and TRBJ2-2; 8 bases are a match to TRBD2. The DNA for the CDR3 is TGTGCCAGCAGCCAAGAGGCCACCACTAGCGGCACCGGGGAGCTGTTTTTT. Its translation: CASSQEATTSGTGELFF.